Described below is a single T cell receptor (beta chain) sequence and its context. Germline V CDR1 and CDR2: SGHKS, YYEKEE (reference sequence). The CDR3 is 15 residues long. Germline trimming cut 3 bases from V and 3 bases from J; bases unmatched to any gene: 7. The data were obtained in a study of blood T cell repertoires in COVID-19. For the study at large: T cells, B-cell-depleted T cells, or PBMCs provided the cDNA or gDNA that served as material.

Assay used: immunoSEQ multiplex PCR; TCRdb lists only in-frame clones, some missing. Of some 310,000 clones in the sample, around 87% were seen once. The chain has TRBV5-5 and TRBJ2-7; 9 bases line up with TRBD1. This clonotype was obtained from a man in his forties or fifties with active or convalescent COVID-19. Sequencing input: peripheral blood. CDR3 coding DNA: TGTGCCAGCAGCTATCGTGAGACAGGGGGCTACGAGCAGTACTTC. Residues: CASSYRETGGYEQYF.